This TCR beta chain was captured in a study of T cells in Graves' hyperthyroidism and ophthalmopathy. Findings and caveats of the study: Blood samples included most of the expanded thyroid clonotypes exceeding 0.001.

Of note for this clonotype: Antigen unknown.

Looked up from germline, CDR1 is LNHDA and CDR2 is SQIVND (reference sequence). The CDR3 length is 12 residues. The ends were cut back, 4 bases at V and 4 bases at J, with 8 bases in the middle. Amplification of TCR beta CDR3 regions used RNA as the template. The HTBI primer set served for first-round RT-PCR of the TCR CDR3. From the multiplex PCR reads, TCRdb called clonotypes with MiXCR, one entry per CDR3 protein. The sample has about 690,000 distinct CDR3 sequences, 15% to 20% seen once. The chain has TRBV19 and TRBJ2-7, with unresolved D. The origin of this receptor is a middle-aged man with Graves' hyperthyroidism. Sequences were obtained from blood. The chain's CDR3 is CASSNRGYEQYF. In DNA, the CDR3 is TGTGCCAGTAGTAATCGTGGTTACGAGCAGTACTTC.